The T cell receptor beta chain under discussion was sequenced for a study of T cell repertoires in cytomegalovirus infection. Study background: It can be stated that public TCR beta signatures indicated CMV infection as well as a matching HLA type.

CDR3 length equals 14 residues. With 5 bases removed from V and 4 bases from J, the gap between germline ends came to 14 bases. TCRdb ran MiXCR on the reads and lists one entry per CDR3 protein. The sample lists around 250,000 distinct CDR3 sequences, 17% occurring once. Points on this clonotype: Its antigen is unknown.

Findings and limits, study-wide: Cumulative public TCR beta family frequency identified carriers of CMV plus the relevant HLA. Within the response measured ex vivo, HLA-C-restricted CMV-specific TCR beta clonotypes were dominant.

The chain carries TRBV7-1 and TRBJ1-1, with D hard to call. TRBV7-1 is an open reading frame whose function is uncertain. This TCR was recovered from a human donor in good health (CMV status not recorded). Some clones in this sample may be carry-over from other donors' samples. The sequencing sample was made of CD8+ T cells from PBMCs. The CDR3 bases are TGTGCCAGCAGCCCCGTGGAAGGGCGCACTGAAGCTTTCTTT. It codes for CASSPVEGRTEAFF.